Listed below are T cell receptor beta chains from one sample, sequenced in a study of T cells in localized non-small cell lung cancer. Profiling relied on immunoSEQ multiplex PCR, and the TCRdb table lists in-frame clones only, not all of them. The sample yields over 25,000 clones, 90% seen once. The specimen was peripheral blood, collected before any cancer treatment. The receptors shown here come from a woman aged 40-69 years with stage I lung adenocarcinoma. Each CDR3 is given without its conserved first and last residue.

J: TRBJ1-2
V: TRBV18
CDR3: ASSPAGGNYGYT

J: TRBJ1-1
V: TRBV7-1
CDR3: ASSPRTGGVGVGTEAF

J: TRBJ2-7
V: TRBV28
CDR3: ASFTSDFYEQY

J: TRBJ2-5
V: TRBV5-4
CDR3: ASRPDSNQETQY

J: TRBJ1-1
V: TRBV9
CDR3: ASSVMVNTEAF

J: TRBJ2-1
V: TRBV27
CDR3: ASRGPEQF

J: TRBJ2-1
V: TRBV18
CDR3: ASSPGLANEQF

J: TRBJ1-4
V: TRBV6-1
CDR3: ASSEVVLGDRGEKLF

J: TRBJ1-5
V: TRBV10-2
CDR3: ASQLDTGGSGPQH

J: TRBJ2-1
V: TRBV2
CDR3: ASSEATEQF

J: TRBJ2-2
V: TRBV19
CDR3: ASSPTGGRNTGELF

J: TRBJ1-3
V: TRBV7-2
CDR3: ASSSHWGPGNTIY

J: TRBJ1-1
V: TRBV7-7
CDR3: ASSWTENTEAF

J: TRBJ1-4
V: TRBV15
CDR3: ATRRGMNEKLF

J: TRBJ1-2
V: TRBV28
CDR3: ASSRTGMGYT

J: TRBJ2-1
V: TRBV27
CDR3: ASSLRVAGFNEQF

J: TRBJ2-5
V: TRBV12-5
CDR3: ASGLGTAVGETQY

J: TRBJ1-1
V: TRBV11-2
CDR3: ASSFSTGSTEAF

J: TRBJ2-3
V: TRBV6-1
CDR3: ASSEFRTEADGTQY

J: TRBJ1-1
V: TRBV28
CDR3: ASTSGQVNTEAF

J: TRBJ2-5
V: TRBV7-2
CDR3: ASSLSIAGMVTQY

J: TRBJ1-1
V: TRBV28
CDR3: ASRGVPDTEAF

J: TRBJ1-3
V: TRBV28
CDR3: ASSSLAANTIY

J: TRBJ1-1
V: TRBV7-3
CDR3: ASSFARQGMNTEAF

J: TRBJ2-2
V: TRBV5-4
CDR3: ASSLEAGELF

J: TRBJ1-2
V: TRBV7-9
CDR3: ASSPPWDSNYGYT

J: TRBJ1-2
V: TRBV4-3
CDR3: ASSPGGANYGYT

J: TRBJ1-1
V: TRBV2
CDR3: ASSEVRLGTEAF

J: TRBJ2-7
V: TRBV28
CDR3: ASSHAGTFTFQYYEQY

J: TRBJ1-6
V: TRBV6-1
CDR3: ASSEGQGTSPLH

J: TRBJ2-3
V: TRBV7-2
CDR3: ASKEVPSTDTQY

J: TRBJ1-2
V: TRBV7-2
CDR3: ASSPDRTGGPYGYT

J: TRBJ1-2
V: TRBV10-3
CDR3: AISESRTGARNGYT

J: TRBJ2-7
V: TRBV27
CDR3: ASRSTSGRAPYEQY

J: TRBJ1-2
V: TRBV7-2
CDR3: ASSSYRGLGYT

J: TRBJ1-1
V: TRBV27
CDR3: ASSPRVRSTEAF

J: TRBJ1-1
V: TRBV6-1
CDR3: ASSWDSTGHTEAF

J: TRBJ1-1
V: TRBV7-9
CDR3: ASSAERANTEAF

J: TRBJ2-1
V: TRBV9
CDR3: ASSVRLAGYNEQF

J: TRBJ2-1
V: TRBV5-1
CDR3: ASSPAGGGYNEQF